This TCR beta chain came from a study of cytomegalovirus exposure and HLA in healthy donors. CDR3 length: 14 residues. The V end lost 8 bases, the J end lost 6 bases, and 16 bases lay between the germline ends. Germline V gives CDR1 MDHEN, CDR2 SYDVKM. Concerning this clone itself: What it recognizes is unknown.

PCR employed 60 Vbeta and 13 Jbeta primers. Assay used: immunoSEQ multiplex PCR; TCRdb lists only in-frame clones, some missing. The sample comprises 130,000 to 150,000 clones, about four fifths of which are singletons, and approximately 5.7% rests with the top ten. Study-wide results and limits: Most CMV-associated TCR beta chains were later found to appear HLA-restricted. Across donors, presence/absence analyses took sequencing depth to be roughly uniform. Cytomegalovirus association was assigned to approximately 180 TCR beta chains.

The J gene is TRBJ1-4, the V gene TRBV28; D possibly corresponds to TRBD1 (6 bases). Sequencing input: PBMCs. This sequence was found in a man aged 25-45 years in good health and CMV-seropositive. The CDR3 protein is CASRTGTPYEKLFF. DNA of the CDR3: TGTGCCAGCCGAACAGGGACCCCTTATGAAAAACTGTTTTTT. The entire variable domain, with the rest obtained from reference TRBV28 and TRBJ1-4, is as follows: DVKVTQSSRYLVKRTGEKVFLECVQDMDHENMFWYRQDPGLGLRLIYFSYDVKMKEKGDIPEGYSVSREKKERFSLILESASTNQTSMYLCASRTGTPYEKLFFGSGTQLSVL.